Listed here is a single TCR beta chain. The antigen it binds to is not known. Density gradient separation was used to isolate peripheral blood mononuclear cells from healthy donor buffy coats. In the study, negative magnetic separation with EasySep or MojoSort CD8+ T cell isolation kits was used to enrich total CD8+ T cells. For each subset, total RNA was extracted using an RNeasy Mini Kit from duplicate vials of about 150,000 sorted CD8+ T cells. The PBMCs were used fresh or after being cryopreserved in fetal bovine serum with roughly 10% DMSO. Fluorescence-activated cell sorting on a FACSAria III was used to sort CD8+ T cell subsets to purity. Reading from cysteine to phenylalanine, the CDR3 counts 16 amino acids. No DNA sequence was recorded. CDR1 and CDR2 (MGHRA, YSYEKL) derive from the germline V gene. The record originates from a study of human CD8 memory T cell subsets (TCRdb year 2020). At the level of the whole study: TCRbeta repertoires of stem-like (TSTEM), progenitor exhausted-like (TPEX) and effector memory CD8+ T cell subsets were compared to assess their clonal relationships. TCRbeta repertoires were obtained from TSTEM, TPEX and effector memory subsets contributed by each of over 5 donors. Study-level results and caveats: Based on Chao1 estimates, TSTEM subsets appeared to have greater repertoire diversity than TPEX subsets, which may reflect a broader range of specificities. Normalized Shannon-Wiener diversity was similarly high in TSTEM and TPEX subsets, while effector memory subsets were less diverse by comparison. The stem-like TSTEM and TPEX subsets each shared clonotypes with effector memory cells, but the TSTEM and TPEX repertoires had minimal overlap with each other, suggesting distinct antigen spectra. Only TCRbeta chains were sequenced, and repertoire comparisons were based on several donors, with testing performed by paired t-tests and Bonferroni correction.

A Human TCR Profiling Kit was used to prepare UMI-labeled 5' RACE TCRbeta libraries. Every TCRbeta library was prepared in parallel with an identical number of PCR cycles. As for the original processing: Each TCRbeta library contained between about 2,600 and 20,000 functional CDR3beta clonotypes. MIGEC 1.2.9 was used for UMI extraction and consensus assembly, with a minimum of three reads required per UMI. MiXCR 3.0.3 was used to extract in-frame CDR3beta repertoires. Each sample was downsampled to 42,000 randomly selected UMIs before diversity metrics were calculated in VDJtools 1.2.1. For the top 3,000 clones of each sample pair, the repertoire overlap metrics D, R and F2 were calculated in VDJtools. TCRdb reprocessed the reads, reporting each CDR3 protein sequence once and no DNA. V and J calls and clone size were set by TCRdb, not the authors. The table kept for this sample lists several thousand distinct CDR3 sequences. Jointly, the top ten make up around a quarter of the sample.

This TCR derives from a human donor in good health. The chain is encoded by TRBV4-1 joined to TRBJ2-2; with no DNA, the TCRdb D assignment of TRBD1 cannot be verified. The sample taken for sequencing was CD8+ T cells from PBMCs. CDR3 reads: CAAAPHVAKWTGELFF.